Following are 19 T cell receptor beta chains from one sample sequenced in a study of blood T cell repertoires in COVID-19. Repertoires were generated with immunoSEQ multiplex PCR, while TCRdb's copy carries only in-frame clones and drops some. The table has around 170,000 clones, approximately 89% seen once. The sequenced sample was peripheral blood. The receptors were gathered from a woman aged 25-40 years with acute or convalescent COVID-19.

This clone has only one observation. This chain links TRBV3-1 (or the pseudogene TRBV3-2) with TRBJ2-1; 7 bases are shared with TRBD2. V lost 4 bases and J lost 8; bases outside the gene matches: 5. Germline V gene data show CDR1 as LGHDT and CDR2 as YNNKEL (reference sequence). This CDR3 region has 13 residues. CDR3 residues: CASSRSGIDEQFF. As DNA, the CDR3 is TGTGCCAGCAGCCGAAGCGGGATCGATGAGCAGTTCTTC.

The chain couples TRBV12-3 or TRBV12-4 to TRBJ1-1; 7 bases match TRBD1. The V segment lost 6 bases and the J segment 4 bases; nucleotides outside the gene matches: 5. This CDR3 is 13 amino acids long. For the CDR3, the DNA is TGTGCCAGCAGCCGACAGGGTTCCACTGAAGCTTTCTTT. Encoded protein: CASSRQGSTEAFF.

The V gene is TRBV15, the J gene TRBJ2-2; 7 bases are a match to TRBD1. Trimming at V came to 3 bases and at J to 6 bases, leaving 7 bases not matched to a gene. Germline lookup yields CDR1 LNHNV and CDR2 YYDKDF (reference sequence). CDR3 length: 15 residues. CDR3 DNA: TGTGCCACCAGCAGGATAGACAGGGTGGCCGGGGAGCTGTTTTTT. Translated: CATSRIDRVAGELFF.

The chain uses TRBV19 and TRBJ2-3; 9 bases are a match to TRBD1. Germline V CDR1 and CDR2: LNHDA, SQIVND (reference sequence). The J segment lost 6 bases and the V segment lost 5 bases, leaving 9 bases of the junction unmatched. This CDR3 has 15 residues. The CDR3 reads CASSPLRTGADTQYF. For the CDR3, the DNA is TGTGCCAGTAGTCCCCTCCGGACAGGGGCGGATACGCAGTATTTT.

The rearrangement joins TRBV15 to TRBJ2-1; TRBD1 agrees at 9 bases. Looked up from germline, CDR1 is LNHNV and CDR2 is YYDKDF (reference sequence). The V gene end was trimmed by 2 bases and the J gene end by 0 bases; junction bases not matched to a gene: 5. The CDR3 runs to 17 residues. The CDR3 loop is CATSRIRGQGSYNEQFF. In DNA form, the CDR3 reads TGTGCCACCAGCAGAATAAGGGGACAGGGCTCCTACAATGAGCAGTTCTTC. The full variable domain, rest sourced from reference TRBV15 and TRBJ2-1, is DAMVIQNPRYQVTQFGKPVTLSCSQTLNHNVMYWYQQKSSQAPKLLFHYYDKDFNNEADTPDNFQSRRPNTSFCFLDIRSPGLGDTAMYLCATSRIRGQGSYNEQFFGPGTRLTVL.

The chain combines TRBV7-9 with TRBJ1-5; TRBD1 aligns across 7 bases. Unmatched junction bases numbered 6, after V lost 6 bases and J lost 7 bases. The CDR3 is 13 residues long. CDR1 is SEHNR and CDR2 is FQNEAQ in the germline V gene (reference sequence). The CDR3 here is CASRRGPGQPQHF. The CDR3 nucleotides are TGTGCCAGCAGAAGGGGGCCAGGGCAGCCCCAGCATTTT.

Comment on this clone: The junction differs from germline at one of its ends, possibly a read error. CDR3 in DNA: TGTGCCAGTAGTTTAGAACTAGCGGGAGGGGAACAGGAGCAGTTCTTC. As protein: CASSLELAGGEQEQFF. The chain couples TRBV19 to TRBJ2-1, with 13 bases lining up with TRBD2. The germline CDR1 and CDR2 sequences are LNHDA and SQIVND (reference sequence). The CDR3 has 16 residues.

The chain uses TRBV5-4 and TRBJ2-6; D is unresolved. Trimming removed 5 bases from V and 0 bases from J, with 12 bases in between. This CDR3 has 16 residues. Germline-derived CDR1 and CDR2 are SGHNT and YYREEE (reference sequence). The CDR3 DNA reads TGTGCCAGCAGTCAGGCCCCAATCTCTGGGGCCAACGTCCTGACTTTC. Translated: CASSQAPISGANVLTF. Combining the CDR3 with reference TRBV5-4 and TRBJ2-6 gives the whole variable domain ETGVTQSPTHLIKTRGQQVTLRCSSQSGHNTVSWYQQALGQGPQFIFQYYREEENGRGNFPPRFSGLQFPNYSSELNVNALELDDSALYLCASSQAPISGANVLTFGAGSRLTVL.

Of note for this clone: The identical CDR3 is also encoded by other nucleotide sequences in the sample. The chain carries TRBV28 and TRBJ1-5; D is perhaps TRBD1 (5 bases). Trimming shortened V by 5 bases and J by 5 bases, and 13 bases separated the two germline ends. The CDR3 covers 14 residues. Per germline, CDR1 MDHEN and CDR2 SYDVKM. CDR3 DNA: TGTGCCAGCAGTCCCGGACAAGGGCATCAGCCCCAGCATTTT. Its protein is CASSPGQGHQPQHF. Variable domain in full (rest from reference TRBV28 and TRBJ1-5): DVKVTQSSRYLVKRTGEKVFLECVQDMDHENMFWYRQDPGLGLRLIYFSYDVKMKEKGDIPEGYSVSREKKERFSLILESASTNQTSMYLCASSPGQGHQPQHFGDGTRLSIL.

This clone has only a few counts. The gene calls are TRBV27 and TRBJ1-1; perhaps TRBD1 as D (5 bases). The V end was cut by 6 bases, the J end by 8 bases, with 13 bases between. From germline, CDR1 is MNHEY and CDR2 SMNVEV (reference sequence). The CDR3 is 12 residues long. The CDR3 DNA reads TGTGCCAGCAGGGGGCCCTCCCCCGAAGCTTTCTTT. Translating it yields CASRGPSPEAFF.

The chain joins TRBV10-1 to TRBJ1-1, with TRBD1 identical over 9 bases. The germline V gene has CDR1 WNHNN and CDR2 SYGVQD (reference sequence). CDR3 length: 12 amino acids. V lost 5 bases to trimming and J lost 11 bases; unmatched junction nucleotides: 6. The CDR3 spells CASSPGQGYAFF. In DNA, the CDR3 is TGCGCCAGCAGTCCCGGACAGGGGTACGCTTTCTTT.

V usage is TRBV10-3 and J usage is TRBJ2-1, with 8 positions matching TRBD2. Trimming at V came to 3 bases and at J to 10 bases, leaving 8 bases not matched to a gene. The CDR3 has 14 residues. Germline CDR1 is ENHRY and CDR2 is SYGVKD. Here the CDR3 reads CAISELAASFEQFF. Here the CDR3 DNA reads TGTGCCATCAGTGAACTAGCGGCCAGTTTCGAGCAGTTCTTC.

This clone was detected only a few times. The chain joins TRBV9 to TRBJ2-1; 9 positions agree with TRBD2. Germline V gene sequence: CDR1 SGDLS, CDR2 YYNGEE. The CDR3 is 13 amino acids. V dropped 4 bases and J dropped 9; count of bases not matched to a gene: 5. The CDR3 DNA is TGTGCCAGCAGCCCTCCGACTAGCGGTGAGCAGTTCTTC. Protein product: CASSPPTSGEQFF.

This rearrangement joins TRBV4-1 to TRBJ1-5; D may be TRBD1 (6 bases). Germline CDR1 reads MGHRA; CDR2 reads YSYEKL. The CDR3 is 14 amino acids. The germline V and J ends were trimmed by 5 bases and 7 bases, with 15 bases remaining between them. The CDR3 DNA sequence: TGCGCCAGCAGCATACAGGGCGATGGACAGCCCCAGCATTTT. Translating it yields CASSIQGDGQPQHF.

The chain combines TRBV6-4 with TRBJ2-3, with D possibly TRBD1 on 5 matching bases. V was clipped by 1 base and J by 2 bases, with 7 bases between them. The CDR3 runs 14 residues. The germline CDR1 and CDR2 sequences are MRHNA and SNTAGT. CDR3 nucleotide sequence: TGTGCCAGCAGTGACTTGGACATCACAGATACGCAGTATTTT. It codes for CASSDLDITDTQYF.

This clone appeared once. V and J are TRBV11-2 and TRBJ2-3, with TRBD2 matching 11 bases. Trimming took 3 bases from V and 8 from J; bases not matched to a gene: 7. Germline assignment: CDR1 SGHAT and CDR2 FQNNGV. This CDR3 comprises 15 residues. CDR3 residues: CASSLLAGGPGTQYF. The CDR3 DNA follows: TGTGCCAGCAGCTTGCTAGCGGGAGGTCCCGGTACGCAGTATTTT.

The chain carries TRBV7-9 and TRBJ2-1, with 8 bases that match TRBD2. The CDR3 totals 14 residues. Germline V gene data show CDR1 as SEHNR and CDR2 as FQNEAQ (reference sequence). V shed 4 bases and J 8 bases; nucleotides not matched to a gene: 7. This CDR3 reads CASSSGTSVDEQFF. Here the CDR3 DNA reads TGTGCCAGCAGCTCCGGGACTAGTGTCGATGAGCAGTTCTTC.

The chain is built from TRBV2 and TRBJ2-1, with D uncertain. Trimming took off 3 bases at V and 3 bases at J, with 6 bases between the two ends. Germline CDR1 reads SNHLY; CDR2 reads FYNNEI. The CDR3 covers 13 residues. CDR3 DNA: TGTGCCAGCAGTGACGAACACTACAATGAGCAGTTCTTC. Translating gives CASSDEHYNEQFF.

This chain joins TRBV2 and TRBJ2-5, with a possible D match to TRBD1 (5 bases). CDR1 is SNHLY, CDR2 FYNNEI, per germline. The ends were cut back, 3 bases at V and 5 bases at J, with 16 bases in the middle. There are 15 residues in the CDR3. CDR3 coding DNA: TGTGCCAGCAGTGACAGGGTTGGGGTGATGGAGACCCAGTACTTC. It codes for CASSDRVGVMETQYF.